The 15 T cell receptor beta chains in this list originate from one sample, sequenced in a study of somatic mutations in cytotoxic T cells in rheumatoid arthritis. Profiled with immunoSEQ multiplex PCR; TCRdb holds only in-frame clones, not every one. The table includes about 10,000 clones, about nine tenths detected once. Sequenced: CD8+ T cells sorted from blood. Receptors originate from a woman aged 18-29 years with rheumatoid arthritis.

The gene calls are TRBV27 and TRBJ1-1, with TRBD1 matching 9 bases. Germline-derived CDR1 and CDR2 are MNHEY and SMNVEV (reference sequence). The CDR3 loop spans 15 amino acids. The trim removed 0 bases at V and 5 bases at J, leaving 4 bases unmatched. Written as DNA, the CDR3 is TGTGCCAGCAGTTTATCCGGGACAGGGATGACTGAAGCTTTCTTT. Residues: CASSLSGTGMTEAFF.

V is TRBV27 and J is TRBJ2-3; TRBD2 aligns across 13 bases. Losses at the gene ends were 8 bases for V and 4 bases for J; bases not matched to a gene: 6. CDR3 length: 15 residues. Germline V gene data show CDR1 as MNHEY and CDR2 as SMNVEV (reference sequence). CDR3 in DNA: TGTGCCAGCTCGGAAACTAGCGGGAGGGCAGATACGCAGTATTTT. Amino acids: CASSETSGRADTQYF.

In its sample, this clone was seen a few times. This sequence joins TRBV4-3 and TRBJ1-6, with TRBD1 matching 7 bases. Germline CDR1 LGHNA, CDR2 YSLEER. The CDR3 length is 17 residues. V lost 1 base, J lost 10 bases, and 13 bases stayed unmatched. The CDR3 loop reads CASSQGPRQGGGSPLHF. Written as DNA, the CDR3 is TGCGCCAGCAGCCAAGGCCCCCGGCAGGGGGGAGGATCACCCCTCCACTTT.

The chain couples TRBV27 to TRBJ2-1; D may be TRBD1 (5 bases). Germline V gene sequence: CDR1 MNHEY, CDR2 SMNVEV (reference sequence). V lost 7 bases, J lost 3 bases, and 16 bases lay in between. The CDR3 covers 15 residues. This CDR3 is CASTLSGHSYNEQFF. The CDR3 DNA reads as TGTGCCAGCACCCTTTCCGGACACAGCTACAATGAGCAGTTCTTC.

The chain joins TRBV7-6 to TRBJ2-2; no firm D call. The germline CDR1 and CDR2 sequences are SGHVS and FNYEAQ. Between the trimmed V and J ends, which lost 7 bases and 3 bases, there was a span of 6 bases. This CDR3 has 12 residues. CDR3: CASNSDTGELFF. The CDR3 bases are TGTGCCAGCAACAGTGACACCGGGGAGCTGTTTTTT.

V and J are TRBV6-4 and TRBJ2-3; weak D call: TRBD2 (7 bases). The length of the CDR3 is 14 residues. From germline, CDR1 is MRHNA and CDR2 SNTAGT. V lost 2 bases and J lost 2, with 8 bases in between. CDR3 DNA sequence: TGTGCCAGCAGTGACGGGGGGGCCACAGATACGCAGTATTTT. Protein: CASSDGGATDTQYF.

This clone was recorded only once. In nucleotides, the CDR3 is TGTGCCACGGGACAGCCCTACGAGCAGTACTTC. It codes for CATGQPYEQYF. V usage is TRBV28 and J usage is TRBJ2-7; 7 bases align to TRBD1. Germline loops: CDR1 MDHEN, CDR2 SYDVKM. V gave up 10 bases and J gave up 2 bases; unmatched junction bases: 2. The CDR3 totals 11 residues.

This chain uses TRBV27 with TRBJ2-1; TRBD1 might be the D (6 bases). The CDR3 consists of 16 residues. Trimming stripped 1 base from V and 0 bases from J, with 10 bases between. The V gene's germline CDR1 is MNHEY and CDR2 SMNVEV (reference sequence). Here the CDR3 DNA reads TGTGCCAGCAGTTTATGGACAGCTAGCTCCTACAATGAGCAGTTCTTC. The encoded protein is CASSLWTASSYNEQFF.

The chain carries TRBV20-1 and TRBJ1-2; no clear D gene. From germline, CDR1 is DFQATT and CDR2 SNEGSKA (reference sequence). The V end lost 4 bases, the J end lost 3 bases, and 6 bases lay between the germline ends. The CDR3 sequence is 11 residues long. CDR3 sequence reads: CSATADYGYTF. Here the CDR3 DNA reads TGCAGTGCTACCGCGGACTATGGCTACACCTTC.

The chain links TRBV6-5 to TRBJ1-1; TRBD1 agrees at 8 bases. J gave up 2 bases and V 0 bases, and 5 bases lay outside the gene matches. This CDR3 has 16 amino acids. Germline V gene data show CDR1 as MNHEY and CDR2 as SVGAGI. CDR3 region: CASSYSTGEVNTEAFF. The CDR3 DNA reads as TGTGCCAGCAGTTACTCGACAGGGGAGGTAAACACTGAAGCTTTCTTT.

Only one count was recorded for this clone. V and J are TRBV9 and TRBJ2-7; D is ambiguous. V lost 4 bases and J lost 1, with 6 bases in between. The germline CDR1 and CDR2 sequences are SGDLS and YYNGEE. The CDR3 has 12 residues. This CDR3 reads CASSPPSYEQYF. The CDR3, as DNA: TGTGCCAGCAGCCCCCCTTCCTACGAGCAGTACTTC.

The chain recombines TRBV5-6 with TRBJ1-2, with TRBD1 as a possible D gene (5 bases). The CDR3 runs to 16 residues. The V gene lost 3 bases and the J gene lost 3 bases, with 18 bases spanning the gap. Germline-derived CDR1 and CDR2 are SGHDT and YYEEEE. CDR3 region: CASSYDFPQGHYGYTF. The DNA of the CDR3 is TGTGCCAGCAGCTACGACTTCCCCCAGGGTCACTATGGCTACACCTTC. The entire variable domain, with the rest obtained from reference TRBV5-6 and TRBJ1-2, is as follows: DAGVTQSPTHLIKTRGQQVTLRCSPKSGHDTVSWYQQALGQGPQFIFQYYEEEERQRGNFPDRFSGHQFPNYSSELNVNALLLGDSALYLCASSYDFPQGHYGYTFGSGTRLTVV.

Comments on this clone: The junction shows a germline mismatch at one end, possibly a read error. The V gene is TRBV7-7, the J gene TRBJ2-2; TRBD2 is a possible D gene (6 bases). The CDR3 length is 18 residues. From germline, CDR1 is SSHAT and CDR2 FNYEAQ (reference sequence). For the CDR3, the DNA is TGTGCTAGCAGCCCCCTGGGGAATGGACTACTTGGTACCGGGGAGCTGTTTTTT. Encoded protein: CASSPLGNGLLGTGELFF. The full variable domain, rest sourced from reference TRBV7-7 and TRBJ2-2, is GAGVSQSPRYKVTKRGQDVTLRCDPISSHATLYWYQQALGQGPEFLTYFNYEAQPDKSGLPSDRFSAERPEGSISTLTIQRTEQRDSAMYRCASSPLGNGLLGTGELFFGEGSRLTVL.

As DNA, the CDR3 is TGTGCCAGCAGGCCAGTGGGGCATTGGGACACTGAAGCTTTCTTT. Protein product: CASRPVGHWDTEAFF. This chain joins TRBV28 and TRBJ1-1; D perhaps matches TRBD1 (5 bases). Germline CDR1 is MDHEN and CDR2 is SYDVKM. Trimming took off 6 bases at V and 3 bases at J, with 17 bases between the two ends. This CDR3 has 15 amino acids.

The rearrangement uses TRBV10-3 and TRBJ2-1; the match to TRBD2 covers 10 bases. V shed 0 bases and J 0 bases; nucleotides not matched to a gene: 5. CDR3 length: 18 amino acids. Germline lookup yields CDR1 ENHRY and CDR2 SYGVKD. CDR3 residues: CAISESMASGGSYNEQFF. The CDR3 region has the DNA TGTGCCATCAGTGAGTCGATGGCTAGCGGGGGCTCCTACAATGAGCAGTTCTTC.